The rows below give T cell receptor beta chains drawn from one sample of a study of vaccination effects on CD4 cells after COVID-19. Their antigens are not known. This table comes from immunoSEQ multiplex PCR, and its TCRdb copy is limited to in-frame clones, with some not included. The table has approximately 70,000 clones, around 81% seen once. Here the sequenced sample was CD4+ T cells from PBMCs cultured with HCoV-229E spike peptides, taken after COVID-19 vaccination. The source of these receptors is a human donor who received a COVID-19 vaccine. Both conserved end residues are part of each CDR3. The order of the fields is V gene, D gene, CDR3 length, clone size, J gene, CDR3 DNA, CDR3 protein. The D gene is left open where the match is weak. Expanded clones are given a class, and other clones once, few, many or no size at all.

TRBV13	.	13	.	TRBJ2-5	TGTGCCAGCAGCCGGACTGGCCAAGAGACCCAGTACTTC	CASSRTGQETQYF
TRBV7-2	TRBD2	18	.	TRBJ2-3	TGTGCCAGCAGCCCCAAAAGACTAGCGGGGGCCTCGAGGGATACGCAGTATTTT	CASSPKRLAGASRDTQYF
TRBV5-1	.	16	once	TRBJ2-2	TGCGCCAGCAAAACTGATTGGGGTAGAGGAACCGGGGAGCTGTTTTTT	CASKTDWGRGTGELFF
TRBV11-2	.	16	.	TRBJ2-1	TGTGCCAGCAGCTTGCGCCGGGACACTTATTACAATGAGCAGTTCTTC	CASSLRRDTYYNEQFF
TRBV12-3/TRBV12-4	TRBD1	13	.	TRBJ1-2	TGTGCCAGCAGTTTAGGGACAGGCTATGGCTACACCTTC	CASSLGTGYGYTF
TRBV5-8	.	15	.	TRBJ1-2	TGTGCCAGCAGCTTACAACAGGGAGGGACCTATGGCTACACCTTC	CASSLQQGGTYGYTF
TRBV4-1	TRBD1	14	.	TRBJ1-4	TGCGCCAGCAGCCAACGAGCACAGGGGGAAAAACTGTTTTTT	CASSQRAQGEKLFF
TRBV6-5	.	13	.	TRBJ2-1	TGTGCCAGCACCACCCCAGGGGTCAATGAGCAGTTCTTC	CASTTPGVNEQFF
TRBV18	.	13	.	TRBJ1-1	TGTGCCAGCTCACCCTACGGAACTGCTGAAGCTTTCTTT	CASSPYGTAEAFF
TRBV2	.	11	once	TRBJ2-1	TGTGCCAGCAGTCCTCTAAATGAGCAGTTCTTC	CASSPLNEQFF
TRBV5-4	TRBD2	14	.	TRBJ2-3	TGTGCCAGCAGCTCTAGCGGCAGCACAGATACGCAGTATTTT	CASSSSGSTDTQYF
TRBV4-1	TRBD2	15	.	TRBJ2-1	TGCGCCAGCAGCCAAACGGGACTAGCGGGGGATAGGAAGTTCTTC	CASSQTGLAGDRKFF
TRBV6-6	.	14	.	TRBJ1-3	TGTGCCAGCACTTCCGGGACGTCTGGAAACACCATATATTTT	CASTSGTSGNTIYF
TRBV5-1	.	13	.	TRBJ2-1	TGCGCCAGCAGCACCGGACAGAACAATGAGCAGTTCTTC	CASSTGQNNEQFF
TRBV7-2	.	15	.	TRBJ2-3	TGTGCCAGCAGCCCCCCGGGTTCGGCCACAGATACGCAGTATTTT	CASSPPGSATDTQYF
TRBV5-1	.	14	.	TRBJ2-3	TGCGCCAGCAGCGGGACTTCAAACACAGATACGCAGTATTTT	CASSGTSNTDTQYF
TRBV5-1	TRBD2	16	.	TRBJ2-3	TGCGCCAGCAGCACCGGGCTAGCGGGAGGATCAGATACGCAGTATTTT	CASSTGLAGGSDTQYF
TRBV5-1	TRBD1	16	once	TRBJ2-1	TGCGCCAGCAGCGAACGACAGGGTAGCTCCTACAATGAGCAGTTCTTC	CASSERQGSSYNEQFF
TRBV5-5	TRBD1	14	.	TRBJ1-6	TGTGCCAGCAGCCCGGACAGGGCTAATTCACCCCTCCACTTT	CASSPDRANSPLHF
TRBV19	TRBD1	16	.	TRBJ1-1	TGTGCCAGTAGCTCCGGATTGGGACAGCGGAACACTGAAGCTTTCTTT	CASSSGLGQRNTEAFF
TRBV9	.	15	once	TRBJ1-2	TGTGCCAGCAGCGTAGCCCTGGGGGGCAACTATGGCTACACCTTC	CASSVALGGNYGYTF
TRBV12-5	TRBD2	16	few	TRBJ2-1	TGTGCTAGTGGTTTGATGGGACTAGCGGGGGAAAATGAGCAGTTCTTC	CASGLMGLAGENEQFF
TRBV18	TRBD1	15	.	TRBJ1-6	TGTGCCAGCTCACCACTTAGGGACAGGGAGTCACCCCTCCACTTT	CASSPLRDRESPLHF
TRBV15	.	15	.	TRBJ2-2	TGTGCCACCAGGTCCGAGACCCAACCGACCGGGGAGCTGTTTTTT	CATRSETQPTGELFF
TRBV4-3	TRBD2	15	.	TRBJ2-5	TGCGCCAGCAGCCGGGTACTAGCGGCTCAAGAGACCCAGTACTTC	CASSRVLAAQETQYF
TRBV27	.	16	.	TRBJ1-1	TGTGCCAGCAGTTTAGGAGGGGCGCGGGTCGGCACTGAAGCTTTCTTT	CASSLGGARVGTEAFF
TRBV12-3/TRBV12-4	.	12	once	TRBJ1-2	TGTGCCAGCAGTTTAGAGGGGTATGGCTACACCTTC	CASSLEGYGYTF
TRBV5-6	TRBD1	15	.	TRBJ1-2	TGTGCCAGCAGCTTGGGCGACAGGGCAACCTATGGCTACACCTTC	CASSLGDRATYGYTF
TRBV10-1	TRBD1	15	.	TRBJ1-1	TGCGCCAGCAGTGAGGGTGGCAGGGGGCGAACTGAAGCTTTCTTT	CASSEGGRGRTEAFF
TRBV30	TRBD2	16	.	TRBJ2-1	TGTGCCTGGAGCCTACCTAGCGGTCCTTGGGGCAATGAGCAGTTCTTC	CAWSLPSGPWGNEQFF
TRBV2	.	13	.	TRBJ1-1	TGTGCCAGCAGTGACAGGGGGAACACTGAAGCTTTCTTT	CASSDRGNTEAFF
TRBV5-1	.	15	.	TRBJ1-1	TGCGCCAGCAGCTTGGAGAATGGGGTGAACACTGAAGCTTTCTTT	CASSLENGVNTEAFF
TRBV4-1	.	13	.	TRBJ1-1	TGCGCCAGCAGCCTACCCGGGGGGACTGAAGCTTTCTTT	CASSLPGGTEAFF
TRBV9	.	16	.	TRBJ1-1	TGTGCCAGCAGCGTAGGTGGGAAACGAGGGACCACTGAAGCTTTCTTT	CASSVGGKRGTTEAFF
TRBV5-6	.	15	.	TRBJ1-4	TGTGCCAGCAGCTCTCTCGTGGGGGCCGGTGAAAAACTGTTTTTT	CASSSLVGAGEKLFF
TRBV29-1	.	13	.	TRBJ2-5	TGCAGCGCGGGACGGGGACCTCAAGAGACCCAGTACTTC	CSAGRGPQETQYF
TRBV6-1	.	14	.	TRBJ2-5	TGTGCCAGCAGTGAAGGGCAGCCTACAGCGACCCAGTACTTC	CASSEGQPTATQYF
TRBV18	TRBD1	16	.	TRBJ1-4	TGTGCCAGCTCACCACCGGTCGGCAGGGGGAAAGAAAAACTGTTTTTT	CASSPPVGRGKEKLFF
TRBV27	.	12	once	TRBJ2-5	TGTGCCAGCAGCCCCCTCGGGGGGACCCAGTACTTC	CASSPLGGTQYF
TRBV12-3/TRBV12-4	.	12	.	TRBJ1-1	TGTGCCAGCAGCCGGCCCCGGGGGGAAGCTTTCTTT	CASSRPRGEAFF
TRBV7-2	.	14	.	TRBJ1-6	TGTGCCAGCAGCTTAATGGCAGGGAATTCACCCCTCCACTTT	CASSLMAGNSPLHF
TRBV7-9	.	15	.	TRBJ2-3	TGTGCCAGCAGTTTTATGGGACCTAGCACAGATACGCAGTATTTT	CASSFMGPSTDTQYF
TRBV14	TRBD2	17	.	TRBJ2-1	TGTGCCAGCAGCCAATTACGAGCGGGGGGCTTCTACAATGAGCAGTTCTTC	CASSQLRAGGFYNEQFF
TRBV5-1	.	15	.	TRBJ1-1	TGCGCCAGCAGCCTAGGACCGGGGGGCTTGACTGAAGCTTTCTTT	CASSLGPGGLTEAFF
TRBV14	.	16	few	TRBJ1-1	TGTGCCAGCAGCCCGAATGTAGGGGTTAGGAACACTGAAGCTTTCTTT	CASSPNVGVRNTEAFF
TRBV4-1	.	14	.	TRBJ1-1	TGCGCCAGCAGCCAAGTAGCCAGGACCACTGAAGCTTTCTTT	CASSQVARTTEAFF
TRBV21-1	.	16	.	TRBJ2-1	TGTGCCAGCAGCAAAGCGCTGGTCGCAGCTTACAATGAGCAGTTCTTC	CASSKALVAAYNEQFF
TRBV29-1	.	13	.	TRBJ2-3	TGCAGCGTCGGTGAAGGCCTCGCAGATACGCAGTATTTT	CSVGEGLADTQYF
TRBV7-9	.	15	.	TRBJ1-1	TGTGCCAGCAGCTTAGATGGGCGGGATGGAGCTGAAGCTTTCTTT	CASSLDGRDGAEAFF
TRBV24-1	.	14	few	TRBJ2-2	TGTGCCACCAGTGACCCCGGTACGGGCGGGGAGCTGTTTTTT	CATSDPGTGGELFF
TRBV29-1	.	15	.	TRBJ2-3	TGCAGCGTTACCCTCCTGACAGGCGCCACAGATACGCAGTATTTT	CSVTLLTGATDTQYF
TRBV6-2/TRBV6-3	.	17	.	TRBJ1-5	TGTGCCAGCAGTTACAGGCCCTCGACGGTACCCAATCAGCCCCAGCATTTT	CASSYRPSTVPNQPQHF
TRBV6-6	.	14	.	TRBJ2-5	TGTGCCAGCCGGGGCCGGGCAGGGCTAAAGACCCAGTACTTC	CASRGRAGLKTQYF